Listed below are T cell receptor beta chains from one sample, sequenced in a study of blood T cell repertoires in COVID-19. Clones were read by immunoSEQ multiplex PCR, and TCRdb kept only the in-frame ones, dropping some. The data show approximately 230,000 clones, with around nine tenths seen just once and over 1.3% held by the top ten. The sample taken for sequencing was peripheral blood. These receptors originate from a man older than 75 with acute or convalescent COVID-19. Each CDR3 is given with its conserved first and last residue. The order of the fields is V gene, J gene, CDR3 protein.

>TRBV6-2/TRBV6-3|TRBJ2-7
CASSSSGRGYEQYF
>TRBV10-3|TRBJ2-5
CAISESQGLETQYF
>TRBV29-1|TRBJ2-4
CSVASGGDIQYF
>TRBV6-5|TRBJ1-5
CASSFGQDLNQPQHF
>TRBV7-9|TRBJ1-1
CASSSSLNTEAFF
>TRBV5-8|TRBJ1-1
CASSLVPYMNTEAFF
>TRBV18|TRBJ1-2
CASSPPRGQGGYGYTF
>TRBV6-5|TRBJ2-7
CASTGRGRYEQYF
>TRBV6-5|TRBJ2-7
CASRSSGSSYEQYF
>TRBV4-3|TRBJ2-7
CASSRGTASPYEQYF
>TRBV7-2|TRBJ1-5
CASSPSRGSNQPQHF
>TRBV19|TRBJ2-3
CASTPGSTDTQYF
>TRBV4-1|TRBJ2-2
CASSQGGTSGGAYIRELFF
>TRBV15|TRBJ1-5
CATSRDFGRGQPSNQPQHF
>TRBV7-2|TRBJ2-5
CASSLAGRGRTQYF
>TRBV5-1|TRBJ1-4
CASSPWTAEKLFF
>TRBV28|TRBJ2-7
CASSLYGRSYEQYF
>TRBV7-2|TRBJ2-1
CASSLVQGAGNNEQFF
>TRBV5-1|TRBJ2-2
CASSSGQLNTGELFF
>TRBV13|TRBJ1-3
CASSIGEWNTIYF
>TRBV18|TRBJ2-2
CASSPWTGDTGELFF
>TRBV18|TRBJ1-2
CASSSLGQGLGLNYGYTF
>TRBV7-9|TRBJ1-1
CASSLIAALNTEAFF
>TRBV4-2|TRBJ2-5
CASSQDPGGLETQYF
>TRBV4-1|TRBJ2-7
CASRRTGTGPYEQYF
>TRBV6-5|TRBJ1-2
CASRGQGFNYGYTF
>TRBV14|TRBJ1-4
CASSPRQPEKLFF
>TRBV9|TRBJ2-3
CASSVERGPPTDTQYF
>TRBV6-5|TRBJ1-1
CASSLQGARFEAFF
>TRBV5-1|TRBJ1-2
CASSPRTGSWANYGYTF
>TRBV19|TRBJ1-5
CASSREGGGQPQHF
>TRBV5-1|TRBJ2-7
CASSREASSLSSYEQYF
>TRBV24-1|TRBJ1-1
CATSDFPGQGYTEAFF
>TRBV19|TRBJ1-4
CASSFYSLGQSNRGLFF
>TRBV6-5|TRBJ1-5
CASSRTGDQPQHF
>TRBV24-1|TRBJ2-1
CATSDRRLRGSSYNEQFF
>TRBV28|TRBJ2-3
CASSPPPLNTQYF
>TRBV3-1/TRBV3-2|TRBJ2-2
CASTLAGYGELFF
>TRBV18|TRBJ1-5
CASSPDRGNQPQHF
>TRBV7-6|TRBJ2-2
CASSLVAGAITGELFF
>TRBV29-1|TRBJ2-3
CSVDHGQQYF
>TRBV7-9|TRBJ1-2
CASSFGRPGEGYTF
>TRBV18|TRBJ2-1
CASSPGRGIVYNEQFF
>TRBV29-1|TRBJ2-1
CSVGDRGYHEQFF
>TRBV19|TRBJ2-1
CASSPSLQGKVF
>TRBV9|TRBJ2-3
CASSGRTGGITDTQYF
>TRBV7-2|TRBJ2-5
CASSMGQGLVETQYF
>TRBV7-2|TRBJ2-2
CASSLQVNTGELFF
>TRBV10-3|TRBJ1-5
CAISGTGNQPQHF
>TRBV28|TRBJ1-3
CASSYLTSGNTIYF
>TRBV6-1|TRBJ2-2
CASSELKGLALTGELFF
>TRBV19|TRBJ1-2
CATAEGRGYGYTF
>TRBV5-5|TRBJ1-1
CASSFLGDIAFF